The source of this T cell receptor beta chain is a study of identical twins. TCRdb re-derived calls from the 5' RACE reads in MiXCR, one entry per CDR3 protein. The table shows some 790,000 distinct CDR3 sequences, with roughly 18% occurring only once. Findings of the study overall: High-abundance cord blood beta clonotypes had fewer insertions; memory repertoires showed none.

This clonotype showed up just a few times. No antigen is known for it. The ends were cut back, 3 bases at V and 4 bases at J, with 16 bases in the middle. CDR3 length equals 15 residues. Germline CDR1 and CDR2: DFQATT and SNEGSKA (reference sequence). The same data also went into a second study, on T cells expressing NK-cell markers. From that paper: Repertoires of TCR beta were obtained from T cells sorted as CD3+CD56+NKG2C+, CD3+CD56+NKG2C- and CD3+CD56-NKG2C+. The study did not resolve the HCMV specificity of expanded NKG2C+ T cell clones.

This clonotype was obtained from a woman between 18 and 30 years old in good health. The source material was PBMCs. The chain has TRBV20-1 and TRBJ1-3; D call uncertain. The CDR3 DNA sequence: TGCAGTGCTAGTCCCCGAGGAGGATCCGGAAACACCATATATTTT. Protein product: CSASPRGGSGNTIYF.